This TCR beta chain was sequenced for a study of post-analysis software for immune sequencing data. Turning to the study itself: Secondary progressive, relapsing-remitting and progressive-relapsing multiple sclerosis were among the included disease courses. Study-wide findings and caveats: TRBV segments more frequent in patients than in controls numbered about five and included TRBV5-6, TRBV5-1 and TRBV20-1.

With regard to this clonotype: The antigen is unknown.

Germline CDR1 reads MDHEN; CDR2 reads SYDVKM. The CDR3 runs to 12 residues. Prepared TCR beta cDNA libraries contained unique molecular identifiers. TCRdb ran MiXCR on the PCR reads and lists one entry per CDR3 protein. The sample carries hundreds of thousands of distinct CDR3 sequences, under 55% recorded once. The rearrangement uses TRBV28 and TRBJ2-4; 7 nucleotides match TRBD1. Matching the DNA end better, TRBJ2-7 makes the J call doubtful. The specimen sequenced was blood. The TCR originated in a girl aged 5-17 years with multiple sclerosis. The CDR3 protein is CASRQGVYEQYF. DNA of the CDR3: TGTGCCAGCAGGCAGGGGGTGTACGAGCAGTACTTC.